The 12 T cell receptor beta chains below all came from one sample that was sequenced in a study of regulatory T cells in long-lasting Graves disease. The time point was: newly diagnosed GD, antithyroid drugs for less than 3 months. With RNA extracted from PBMCs as input, the TCR library was made. CDR3-region Arm-PCR and iRepertoire HTBI primers produced the TCR beta libraries. TCRdb called the multiplex PCR reads again in MiXCR, with one record for every CDR3 protein. The data contain under 300,000 distinct CDR3 sequences, 15% to 20% of them singletons. This specimen consisted of peripheral blood mononuclear cells (PBMCs), obtained at new diagnosis, from a patient treated with antithyroid drugs. Receptors were obtained from a female donor with Graves disease.

This clonotype was seen repeatedly, ten times or more. V is TRBV7-2 and J is TRBJ1-1, with 9 bases lining up with TRBD1. The CDR3 is made up of 15 amino acids. The V gene end was trimmed by 8 bases and the J gene end by 5 bases; junction bases not matched to a gene: 12. Germline CDR1 is SGHTA and CDR2 is FQGNSA. CDR3 nucleotide sequence: TGTGCCAGCGGCACCGGGACAGGGTTTGGGACTGAAGCTTTCTTT. Translating it yields CASGTGTGFGTEAFF.

Concerning this clonotype: One junction end disagrees with the germline gene, perhaps due to a read error. The gene calls are TRBV19 and TRBJ2-1; 9 positions agree with TRBD2. Per germline, CDR1 LNHDA and CDR2 SQIVND (reference sequence). This CDR3 spans 16 amino acids. This CDR3 is CASSPLGGRAYDEQFF. The DNA of the CDR3 is TGTGCCAGTAGCCCCCTTGGCGGGAGGGCCTACGATGAGCAGTTCTTC.

The rearrangement uses TRBV6-1 and TRBJ2-1; no clear D. The CDR3 totals 13 residues. V dropped 6 bases and J dropped 3 bases, with 9 bases sitting between them. Per the germline V gene, CDR1 is MNHNS and CDR2 is SASEGT. The CDR3 loop is CASSPGYYNEQFF. In nucleotides, the CDR3 is TGTGCCAGCAGCCCTGGCTACTACAATGAGCAGTTCTTC.

This clonotype has at least ten counts. J is TRBJ2-1 and V is TRBV20-1; a weak D match, TRBD2 (6 bases). CDR1 and CDR2 (germline): DFQATT, SNEGSKA (reference sequence). This CDR3 region has 24 residues. V lost 1 base and J lost 2, with 39 bases in between. DNA of the CDR3: TGCAGTGCTAGAGCTCCTAGGTCCTGGAGTCCCGGACTACCAGCCTTACTCCCCTACAATGAGCAGTTCTTC. Translated, it gives CSARAPRSWSPGLPALLPYNEQFF.

This clonotype was observed a few times. In DNA form, the CDR3 reads TGTGCCAGCAGCTTCCGCGTTCAGGACGAGCAGTACTTC. This sequence encodes CASSFRVQDEQYF. V and J are TRBV9 and TRBJ2-7; D is undetermined. Germline CDR1 SGDLS, CDR2 YYNGEE. V shed 4 bases and J shed 5 bases, with 13 bases lying between them. The CDR3 consists of 13 residues.

This clonotype was seen only once. Given a far larger clone just one base away, this is likely a sequencing read error. The chain links TRBV12-3 or TRBV12-4 to TRBJ2-3; D tentatively fits TRBD1 or TRBD2 (5 bases each). The CDR3 totals 13 residues. The CDR3 reads CASSSTVSYERYF. The CDR3 DNA follows: TGTGCCAGCAGTTCGACAGTCTCCTACGAGCGGTACTTC.

The chain joins TRBV27 to TRBJ2-1; 9 nucleotides align to TRBD2. Unmatched junction bases numbered 7, after V lost 5 bases and J lost 8 bases. The CDR3 is 14 amino acids. CDR1 MNHEY and CDR2 SMNVEV come from the germline V gene (reference sequence). In DNA, the CDR3 is TGTGCCAGCAGTCCCGGGACTAGCTCCTATGAGCAGTTCTTC. It encodes CASSPGTSSYEQFF.

There are many counts of this clonotype. The gene calls are TRBV6-1 and TRBJ2-7; 9 positions match TRBD1. The CDR3 loop spans 14 amino acids. J gave up 3 bases and V 6 bases, and 6 bases lay outside the gene matches. CDR1 MNHNS and CDR2 SASEGT come from the germline V gene. The DNA of the CDR3 is TGTGCCAGCAGAACGGGACAGGGCCTCTACGAGCAGTACTTC. Translation: CASRTGQGLYEQYF.

In its sample, this clonotype was seen many times. V gene TRBV9 combines with J gene TRBJ2-1, with 9 nucleotides matching TRBD1. Germline lookup yields CDR1 SGDLS and CDR2 YYNGEE. This CDR3 has 16 residues. After removal of 4 bases from V and 3 bases from J, the junction contained 8 bases not matched to a gene. CDR3 bases: TGTGCCAGCAGCCCCACGGACAGGGGATACTACAATGAGCAGTTCTTC. This translates into CASSPTDRGYYNEQFF. Full variable domain (remainder filled in from reference TRBV9 and TRBJ2-1): DSGVTQTPKHLITATGQRVTLRCSPRSGDLSVYWYQQSLDQGLQFLIQYYNGEERAKGNILERFSAQQFPDLHSELNLSSLELGDSALYFCASSPTDRGYYNEQFFGPGTRLTVL.

This clonotype appeared many times. The chain employs TRBV12-3 or TRBV12-4 and TRBJ1-3, with TRBD1 as a possible D gene (6 bases). The CDR3 length is 16 residues. The germline V and J ends were trimmed by 3 bases and 4 bases, with 16 bases remaining between them. This chain's CDR3 is CASSFGGASGGNTIYF. The CDR3, as DNA: TGTGCCAGCAGTTTCGGGGGCGCATCGGGAGGAAACACCATATATTTT.

The table lists this clonotype with many counts. This chain links TRBV20-1 with TRBJ2-7, with D perhaps TRBD2 (6 bases). V gave up 6 bases and J gave up 5 bases, with 17 bases separating them. Germline CDR1 is DFQATT and CDR2 is SNEGSKA (reference sequence). The length of the CDR3 is 13 residues. DNA for the CDR3: TGCAGTGCCCTGCCTGGGACTCAGGACGAGCAGTACTTC. It codes for CSALPGTQDEQYF.

The chain is built from TRBV7-8 and TRBJ1-1; 7 bases are shared with TRBD1. This CDR3 is 18 amino acids long. V trimming: 2 bases; J trimming: 0 bases; junction bases outside the gene matches: 12. Germline V gives CDR1 SGHVS, CDR2 FQNEAQ. For the CDR3, the DNA is TGTGCCAGCAGCTTACCCCGTGACAGGGCTGATTTGAACACTGAAGCTTTCTTT. Its protein product is CASSLPRDRADLNTEAFF.